The rows below give T cell receptor beta chains drawn from one sample of a study of cytomegalovirus exposure and HLA in healthy donors. Repertoires were generated with immunoSEQ multiplex PCR, while TCRdb's copy carries only in-frame clones and drops some. Altogether roughly 310,000 clones are present, nearly 90% being singletons, with the ten largest covering roughly 0.96%. Material for sequencing was PBMCs. The receptors come from a man aged 30 to 45 in good health and CMV-seronegative. CDR3s include the opening cysteine and the closing phenylalanine or tryptophan. A D gene is named only where the DNA matches it firmly. Rows give clone size only sometimes, using once, few, many, or a class for an expanded clone.

TRBV5-5	TRBJ2-7	NA	TRBD1	CASSQLPGQGVREQYF	TGTGCCAGCAGTCAGCTTCCGGGACAGGGGGTCCGCGAGCAGTACTTC
TRBV18	TRBJ2-7	NA	NA	CASSPGQLNEQYF	TGTGCCAGCTCACCCGGACAGTTAAACGAGCAGTACTTC
TRBV30	TRBJ2-5	once	TRBD2	CAWSVGSGGAQETQYF	TGTGCCTGGAGTGTAGGTAGCGGGGGGGCACAAGAGACCCAGTACTTC
TRBV5-6	TRBJ1-3	NA	NA	CASSSANSGNTIYF	TGTGCCAGCAGCTCAGCGAACTCTGGAAACACCATATATTTT
TRBV5-6	TRBJ1-2	NA	TRBD1	CASSSRDRELYGYTF	TGTGCCAGCAGCTCCCGGGACAGGGAACTCTATGGCTACACCTTC
TRBV19	TRBJ1-2	NA	NA	CASSIAGYGYTF	TGTGCCAGTAGTATAGCGGGTTATGGCTACACCTTC
TRBV7-9	TRBJ2-6	NA	TRBD2	CASSLRAGGPGANVLTF	TGTGCCAGCAGCTTAAGAGCGGGGGGGCCTGGGGCCAACGTCCTGACTTTC
TRBV19	TRBJ1-5	NA	NA	CASSMGTGMRDQPQHF	TGTGCCAGTAGTATGGGCACAGGGATGCGCGATCAGCCCCAGCATTTT
TRBV4-3	TRBJ1-2	NA	NA	CASSRRGREAYGYTF	TGCGCCAGCAGCCGACGGGGACGGGAGGCTTATGGCTACACCTTC
TRBV5-1	TRBJ2-7	NA	NA	CASSLDFSPFYEQYF	TGCGCCAGCAGCTTGGACTTCTCCCCATTCTACGAGCAGTACTTC
TRBV4-3	TRBJ2-3	NA	TRBD2	CASSQEVSSGADTDTQYF	TGCGCCAGCAGCCAAGAAGTATCTAGCGGGGCCGACACAGATACGCAGTATTTT
TRBV30	TRBJ1-4	once	NA	CAWSRRGVRATNEKLFF	TGTGCCTGGAGCCGCAGGGGCGTAAGAGCAACTAATGAAAAACTGTTTTTT
TRBV19	TRBJ2-7	NA	NA	CASSFQGGLDEQYF	TGTGCCAGTAGTTTCCAGGGGGGCCTGGACGAGCAGTACTTC
TRBV5-4	TRBJ1-1	few	TRBD1	CASSLEGQEAFF	TGTGCCAGCAGCTTGGAGGGACAGGAAGCTTTCTTT
TRBV6-6	TRBJ2-7	NA	NA	CASTRSGYYEQYF	TGTGCCAGCACCCGCAGCGGATACTACGAGCAGTACTTC
TRBV6-6	TRBJ1-5	NA	TRBD1	CASSSQGADSNQPQHF	TGTGCCAGCAGTTCGCAGGGGGCGGATAGCAATCAGCCCCAGCATTTT
TRBV7-9	TRBJ1-1	NA	NA	CASSPLNTEAFF	TGTGCCAGCAGCCCCTTGAACACTGAAGCTTTCTTT
TRBV14	TRBJ1-2	once	NA	CASSQERESAYGYTF	TGTGCCAGCAGCCAAGAACGGGAAAGCGCCTATGGCTACACCTTC
TRBV5-4	TRBJ2-2	NA	TRBD1	CASSPTGGGTGELFF	TGTGCCAGCAGCCCGACAGGGGGCGGCACCGGGGAGCTGTTTTTT
TRBV11-2	TRBJ2-5	NA	TRBD1	CASSLGDRGRGTQYF	TGTGCCAGCAGCTTAGGGGACAGGGGTCGTGGGACCCAGTACTTC
TRBV6-5	TRBJ1-5	NA	NA	CASRRTGNQPQHF	TGTGCCAGCCGGAGGACGGGCAATCAGCCCCAGCATTTT
TRBV9	TRBJ2-1	NA	TRBD2	CASSVAIAGGPGHEQFF	TGTGCCAGCAGCGTAGCTATAGCGGGGGGGCCGGGTCATGAGCAGTTCTTC
TRBV6-5	TRBJ1-5	NA	TRBD1	CASKTGGFGNQPQHF	TGTGCCAGCAAAACAGGGGGCTTCGGCAATCAGCCCCAGCATTTT